This T cell receptor (beta chain) derives from a study of blood T cell repertoires in COVID-19. Produced via immunoSEQ multiplex PCR; TCRdb's table is partial and in-frame only. Of fewer than 400,000 clones listed, around 85% are singletons. Recovered status in Cohort 3 required two negative PCRs, clearance, or symptom resolution. Trimming left V 0 bases short and J 13 bases short, with 17 bases between. The CDR3 runs 14 residues. Germline CDR1 SGHRS, CDR2 YFSETQ. Source material: PBMCs or T cells enriched from blood (not recorded which). This chain links TRBV5-1 with TRBJ1-5; no clear D gene. The clonotype was recovered from a man between 25 and 39 years old who had recovered from COVID-19. The CDR3 region is CASSLGRGDPLQHF. The CDR3 nucleotides are TGCGCCAGCAGCTTGGGTCGGGGAGATCCCCTACAGCATTTT.